A single sample is the source of the 19 T cell receptor beta chains below, sequenced in a study of cytomegalovirus exposure and HLA in healthy donors. With 60 Vbeta and 13 Jbeta primers, the PCR was carried out. Profiling relied on immunoSEQ multiplex PCR, and the TCRdb table lists in-frame clones only, not all of them. The sample carries about 230,000 clones, 85% recorded once. The specimen sequenced was PBMCs. Receptors were obtained from a human donor in good health.

This clone has only one observation. The V call is TRBV6-1, the J call TRBJ1-1, with 7 bases lining up with TRBD1. Losses at the gene ends were 3 bases for V and 3 bases for J; bases not matched to a gene: 13. This CDR3 spans 17 amino acids. Germline lookup yields CDR1 MNHNS and CDR2 SASEGT. CDR3 nucleotide sequence: TGTGCCAGCAGTGACTGGTCCGGGGGCCAGGGGGACACTGAAGCTTTCTTT. This codes for CASSDWSGGQGDTEAFF.

The chain employs TRBV20-1 and TRBJ2-1; D unresolved. The germline CDR1 and CDR2 sequences are DFQATT and SNEGSKA (reference sequence). V gave up 6 bases and J gave up 6 bases, with 9 bases separating them. CDR3 length: 11 amino acids. DNA of the CDR3: TGCAGTGCACTTCCGAGCAATGAGCAGTTCTTC. Translation: CSALPSNEQFF.

The V and J genes are TRBV7-2 and TRBJ2-1, with 10 bases fitting TRBD2. In germline, CDR1 is SGHTA, CDR2 FQGNSA. The CDR3 contains 16 residues. V shed 5 bases and J 7 bases; nucleotides not matched to a gene: 11. This CDR3 reads CASSPPSGRAGNEQFF. Here the CDR3 DNA reads TGTGCCAGCAGCCCTCCCAGCGGGAGGGCCGGAAATGAGCAGTTCTTC.

The chain carries TRBV5-1 and TRBJ2-7; no clear D. The V end was cut by 0 bases, the J end by 4 bases, with 5 bases between. This CDR3 is built from 12 residues. CDR1 is SGHRS, CDR2 YFSETQ, per germline. DNA for the CDR3: TGCGCCAGCAGCTTGGGTCAATACGAGCAGTACTTC. Translating gives CASSLGQYEQYF.

The chain has TRBV10-1 and TRBJ2-7, with TRBD1 identical over 8 bases. Germline CDR1 reads WNHNN; CDR2 reads SYGVQD (reference sequence). V dropped 4 bases and J dropped 0; count of bases not matched to a gene: 11. This CDR3 comprises 17 residues. CDR3 residues: CASSGYSGGTSSYEQYF. The CDR3 DNA is TGCGCCAGCAGTGGATACTCAGGGGGCACGAGCTCCTACGAGCAGTACTTC.

V usage is TRBV6-6 and J usage is TRBJ2-7, with 8 bases identical to TRBD2. This CDR3 spans 14 amino acids. CDR1 is MNHNY and CDR2 is SVGAGI in the germline V gene (reference sequence). Unmatched junction bases numbered 7, after V lost 7 bases and J lost 2 bases. The CDR3 nucleotides are TGTGCCAGCACTCCGAGCGGGAGCGCCTACGAGCAGTACTTC. Its translation is CASTPSGSAYEQYF.

The chain links TRBV19 to TRBJ2-3; the match to TRBD1 covers 10 bases. V trimming: 11 bases; J trimming: 3 bases; junction bases outside the gene matches: 5. CDR1 and CDR2 (germline): LNHDA, SQIVND (reference sequence). CDR3 length: 13 residues. For the CDR3, the DNA is TGTGCCGGAGGGACAGGGGAAACAGATACGCAGTATTTT. It codes for CAGGTGETDTQYF.

This clone has just a few counts. This sequence joins TRBV30 and TRBJ2-2; 7 bases match TRBD2. This CDR3 has 15 residues. CDR1 is GTSNPN and CDR2 is SVGIG in the germline V gene (reference sequence). The J segment lost 5 bases and the V segment lost 6 bases, leaving 12 bases of the junction unmatched. In DNA, the CDR3 is TGTGCCTGTACCGTTGGCGGGAGTGGGACCGGGGAGCTGTTTTTT. Translating gives CACTVGGSGTGELFF.

The rearrangement links TRBV5-1 to TRBJ2-3; perhaps TRBD2 as D (5 bases). V dropped 0 bases and J dropped 1 base, with 9 bases sitting between them. Germline values: CDR1 SGHRS, CDR2 YFSETQ. CDR3 length: 15 amino acids. The CDR3: CASSLELRGTDTQYF. The CDR3 coding sequence is TGCGCCAGCAGCTTGGAATTGCGGGGCACAGATACGCAGTATTTT.

The rearrangement links TRBV19 to TRBJ1-5; D possibly corresponds to TRBD1 (5 bases). V lost 3 bases to trimming and J lost 8 bases, with 17 bases between them. In germline, CDR1 is LNHDA, CDR2 SQIVND (reference sequence). The CDR3 has 15 amino acids. Written as DNA, the CDR3 is TGTGCCAGTAGTATCTTCGACAGAACTACGGAGCCCCAGCATTTT. It is translated as CASSIFDRTTEPQHF.

The chain has TRBV6-1 and TRBJ2-1; TRBD1 matches 8 bases. The germline CDR1 and CDR2 sequences are MNHNS and SASEGT. This CDR3 region has 15 residues. The J segment lost 1 base and the V segment lost 6 bases, leaving 5 bases of the junction unmatched. The CDR3 coding sequence is TGTGCCAGCAGACCTACAGGGGGTTCCTACAATGAGCAGTTCTTC. Protein: CASRPTGGSYNEQFF.

The rearrangement uses TRBV6-5 and TRBJ2-5; TRBD2 agrees at 8 bases. Germline trimming cut 7 bases from V and 1 base from J; bases unmatched to any gene: 8. Germline CDR1 is MNHEY and CDR2 is SVGAGI. The CDR3 contains 15 residues. The CDR3 protein is CASKASGGIQETQYF. The CDR3 nucleotides are TGTGCCAGCAAAGCCAGCGGGGGAATCCAAGAGACCCAGTACTTC.

The chain combines TRBV10-3 with TRBJ1-2, with TRBD1 matching 7 bases. Germline V gene sequence: CDR1 ENHRY, CDR2 SYGVKD. The V gene end was trimmed by 6 bases and the J gene end by 8 bases; junction bases not matched to a gene: 9. The CDR3 covers 13 residues. The CDR3 DNA follows: TGTGCCATCAGATTGAGACAGGGTAACGGCTACACCTTC. Amino acid sequence: CAIRLRQGNGYTF.

The rearrangement uses TRBV18 and TRBJ1-1, with D perhaps TRBD1 (5 bases). V was shortened by 2 bases and J by 6 bases, with 7 bases between the two germline ends. CDR1 is KGHSH, CDR2 LQKENI, per germline. This CDR3 has 12 amino acids. The CDR3 DNA sequence: TGTGCCAGCTCACCAGCGGGGGCTGAAGCTTTCTTT. This gives the protein CASSPAGAEAFF.

The genes are TRBV18 and TRBJ2-1; 8 nucleotides line up with TRBD2. CDR3 length: 16 residues. Germline CDR1 is KGHSH and CDR2 is LQKENI. V lost 1 base and J lost 7; bases outside the gene matches: 9. The CDR3 sequence is CASSPQGSGIRNEQFF. CDR3 bases: TGTGCCAGCTCACCACAGGGTAGCGGGATAAGGAATGAGCAGTTCTTC.

The chain is built from TRBV9 and TRBJ2-7; 7 nucleotides line up with TRBD2. The CDR3 runs to 15 residues. After removal of 4 bases from V and 2 bases from J, the junction contained 9 bases not matched to a gene. The germline gives CDR1 SGDLS, CDR2 YYNGEE. CDR3 loop: CASSLGEGKAYEQYF. CDR3 coding DNA: TGTGCCAGCAGCCTCGGGGAGGGTAAAGCCTACGAGCAGTACTTC.

This clone has just one count. The CDR3 bases are TGTGCCAGTAGTATTCTGAGTCGGGCGGGAGGGGTCCGTGAGACCCAGTACTTC. Translation gives CASSILSRAGGVRETQYF. This sequence joins TRBV19 and TRBJ2-5; 9 bases are a match to TRBD2. The CDR3 runs to 18 residues. The V gene end was trimmed by 3 bases and the J gene end by 5 bases; junction bases not matched to a gene: 16. Germline values: CDR1 LNHDA, CDR2 SQIVND (reference sequence).

The rearrangement uses TRBV30 and TRBJ2-3; D gene unclear. CDR1 is GTSNPN, CDR2 SVGIG, per germline (reference sequence). CDR3 size: 14 residues. Trimming removed 4 bases from V and 2 bases from J, with 13 bases in between. CDR3 amino acids: CAWTHRRLTDTQYF. In DNA, the CDR3 is TGTGCCTGGACCCACCGGAGACTCACAGATACGCAGTATTTT.

This clone was counted a few times. V gene TRBV4-1 combines with J gene TRBJ2-2, with D unclear. V was shortened by 1 base and J by 0 bases, with 6 bases between the two germline ends. The CDR3 is 15 amino acids. Germline lookup yields CDR1 MGHRA and CDR2 YSYEKL. As DNA, the CDR3 is TGCGCCAGCAGCCAAGTCGCAGCGAACACCGGGGAGCTGTTTTTT. This encodes CASSQVAANTGELFF.